The next 9 T cell receptor beta chains were all read from a single sample in a study of metastatic and nonmetastatic thyroid tumors. Each patient came to thyroid surgery without any prior treatment (of any kind). MiXCR reprocessed the PCR reads for TCRdb. The table records some 16,000 clones, more than 10% of them present only once. Sequenced sample: blood. These receptors were taken from a female donor with papillary thyroid cancer or a benign thyroid nodule (not recorded which). Some clones in this sample may be carry-over from other donors' samples.

This clone has a count of ten or more. Other DNA sequences in this sample translate to the same CDR3. The chain links TRBV28 to TRBJ2-3; no clear D gene. The V end was cut by 3 bases, the J end by 6 bases, with 10 bases between. In germline, CDR1 is MDHEN, CDR2 SYDVKM. The CDR3 sequence is 13 residues long. The CDR3 loop reads CASSFGESDTQYF. Written as DNA, the CDR3 is TGTGCCAGCAGTTTTGGGGAATCGGATACGCAGTATTTT. The variable domain in full, completed from reference TRBV28 and TRBJ2-3, reads DVKVTQSSRYLVKRTGEKVFLECVQDMDHENMFWYRQDPGLGLRLIYFSYDVKMKEKGDIPEGYSVSREKKERFSLILESASTNQTSMYLCASSFGESDTQYFGPGTRLTVL.

This clone appeared many times. This chain joins TRBV3-1 and TRBJ1-2, with TRBD1 as a possible D gene (5 bases). Germline V lookup: CDR1 LGHDT, CDR2 YNNKEL (reference sequence). Deletions cut 1 base from V and 4 bases from J, with 10 bases between. The CDR3 loop spans 14 amino acids. The CDR3, as DNA: TGTGCCAGCAGCCAAGCCCCCGGGGCCTATGGCTACACCTTC. It codes for CASSQAPGAYGYTF.

This clone came up many times. The V call is TRBV5-1, the J call TRBJ2-5; D may be TRBD2 (6 bases). CDR3 length equals 16 residues. The V and J ends lost 3 bases and 5 bases respectively, with 20 bases between them. CDR1 is SGHRS, CDR2 YFSETQ, per germline. CDR3 residues: CASSSGLTQSGETQYF. The CDR3 region has the DNA TGCGCCAGCAGCTCGGGACTCACCCAATCCGGGGAGACCCAGTACTTC.

This clone was detected many times. The J gene is TRBJ1-5, the V gene TRBV11-2; D gene ambiguous. This CDR3 is 15 amino acids long. The V gene lost 0 bases and the J gene lost 1 base, with 7 bases spanning the gap. Germline V lookup: CDR1 SGHAT, CDR2 FQNNGV. The CDR3 bases are TGTGCCAGCAGCTTAGATTATGGGAGCAATCAGCCCCAGCATTTT. This gives the protein CASSLDYGSNQPQHF. The whole variable domain, remainder taken from reference TRBV11-2 and TRBJ1-5, is EAGVAQSPRYKIIEKRQSVAFWCNPISGHATLYWYQQILGQGPKLLIQFQNNGVVDDSQLPKDRFSAERLKGVDSTLKIQPAKLEDSAVYLCASSLDYGSNQPQHFGDGTRLSIL.

This clone was picked up many times. The chain joins TRBV27 to TRBJ2-7, with D unclear. The germline V gene encodes CDR1 MNHEY and CDR2 SMNVEV (reference sequence). The CDR3 sequence is 14 residues long. V was clipped by 7 bases and J by 0 bases, with 13 bases between them. DNA for the CDR3: TGTGCCAGCAAGCTTGCTAGTTTCTCCTACGAGCAGTACTTC. Translation gives CASKLASFSYEQYF.

This clone was recorded many times. The chain has TRBV27 and TRBJ2-7; D assignment may be TRBD1 or TRBD2 (5 bases each). Germline CDR1 and CDR2: MNHEY and SMNVEV (reference sequence). This CDR3 has 15 residues. V lost 5 bases and J 2 bases, leaving 16 bases between the germline ends. Here the CDR3 DNA reads TGTGCCAGCAGTCCCCTGGGGGACCCAACCTACGAGCAGTACTTC. Translation: CASSPLGDPTYEQYF.

The rearrangement links TRBV28 to TRBJ2-7; 8 bases match TRBD1. CDR1 is MDHEN and CDR2 is SYDVKM in the germline V gene. V lost 6 bases and J lost 5; bases outside the gene matches: 0. The CDR3 length is 11 residues. CDR3 nucleotides: TGTGCCAGCAGGGACAGGGACGAGCAGTACTTC. This translates into CASRDRDEQYF.

V usage is TRBV28 and J usage is TRBJ2-6, with D hard to call. The CDR3 covers 15 residues. Germline V gives CDR1 MDHEN, CDR2 SYDVKM. The V end lost 8 bases, the J end lost 4 bases, and 15 bases lay between the germline ends. CDR3 sequence reads: CASGLDVAGANVLTF. The CDR3 bases are TGTGCCAGCGGGCTAGATGTGGCCGGGGCCAACGTCCTGACTTTC.

This clone has more than one count but fewer than ten. Other DNA variants within this sample encode the same CDR3. The rearrangement joins TRBV6-1 to TRBJ1-2; no reliable D call. CDR3 size: 15 residues. CDR1 and CDR2 from the germline V gene are MNHNS and SASEGT. V lost 6 bases to trimming and J lost 3 bases, with 17 bases between them. CDR3 amino acids: CASSRAGRVYYGYTF. CDR3 DNA sequence: TGTGCCAGCAGCCGAGCAGGTAGGGTTTACTATGGCTACACCTTC.